The present T cell receptor (beta chain) was sequenced within a study of cytomegalovirus exposure and HLA in healthy donors. PCR involved 60 Vbeta and 13 Jbeta primers. Sequenced by immunoSEQ multiplex PCR; TCRdb stores in-frame clones only, minus some. The sample consists of approximately 150,000 clones, approximately 85% of them appearing once. The CDR3 runs to 14 residues. Germline assignment: CDR1 MGHDK and CDR2 SYGVNS. V dropped 8 bases and J dropped 1; count of bases not matched to a gene: 5. Specimen: PBMCs. The chain combines TRBV25-1 with TRBJ1-1, with TRBD1 matching 9 bases. This TCR was sampled from a man between 50 and 59 years old in good health and CMV-seropositive. CDR3 sequence reads: CASGTGSENTEAFF. In DNA, the CDR3 is TGTGCCAGCGGGACAGGGTCGGAGAACACTGAAGCTTTCTTT.